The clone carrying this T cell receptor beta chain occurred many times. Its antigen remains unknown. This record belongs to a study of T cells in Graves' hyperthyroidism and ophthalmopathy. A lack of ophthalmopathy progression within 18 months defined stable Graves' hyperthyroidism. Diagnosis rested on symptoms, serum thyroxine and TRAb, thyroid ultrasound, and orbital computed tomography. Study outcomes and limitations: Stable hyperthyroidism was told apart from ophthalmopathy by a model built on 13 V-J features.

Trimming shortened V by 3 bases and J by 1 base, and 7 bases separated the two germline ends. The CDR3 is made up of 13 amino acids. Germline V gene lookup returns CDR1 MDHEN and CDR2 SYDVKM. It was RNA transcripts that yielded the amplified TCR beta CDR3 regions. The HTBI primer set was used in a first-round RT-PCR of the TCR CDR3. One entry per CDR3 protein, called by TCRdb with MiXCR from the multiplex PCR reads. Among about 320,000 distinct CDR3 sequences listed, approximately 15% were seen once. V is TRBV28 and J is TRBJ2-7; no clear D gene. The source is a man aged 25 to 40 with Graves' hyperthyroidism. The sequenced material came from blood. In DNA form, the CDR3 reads TGTGCCAGCAGTTTGGAAGGATCCTACGAGCAGTACTTC. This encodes CASSLEGSYEQYF.